The 27 T cell receptor beta chains in this list originate from one sample, sequenced in a study of T cells in Graves' hyperthyroidism and ophthalmopathy. RNA transcripts gave rise to amplified TCR beta CDR3 regions. Carried out on the TCR CDR3, a first-round RT-PCR used the HTBI primer set. Each CDR3 protein is one row after TCRdb ran MiXCR on the multiplex PCR reads. The repertoire includes more than 600,000 distinct CDR3 sequences, approximately 16% of them detected once, and 8.4% sits in the top ten. Sequencing was done on a sample of blood. The source of these receptors is a man between 18 and 35 years old with Graves' hyperthyroidism.

The gene calls are TRBV10-2 and TRBJ2-1; D possibly corresponds to TRBD2 (5 bases). Trimming removed 10 bases from V and 2 bases from J, with 27 bases in between. CDR3 size: 18 residues. Germline V CDR1 and CDR2: WSHSY, SAAADI. The CDR3 spells CATAEDGRLSLTYNEQFF. The CDR3 nucleotides read TGCGCCACCGCCGAGGACGGCAGACTAAGCTTGACCTACAATGAGCAGTTCTTC.

The chain uses TRBV4-3 and TRBJ2-1, with 10 bases aligning to TRBD2. With V trimmed by 0 bases and J by 10 bases, 6 bases remained unmatched. CDR1 and CDR2 (germline): LGHNA, YSLEER. The CDR3 loop spans 15 amino acids. CDR3 nucleotides: TGCGCCAGCAGCCAAGATCGACTAGCGGGCGACGAGCAGTTCTTC. Amino acids: CASSQDRLAGDEQFF.

This rearrangement joins TRBV27 to TRBJ2-1, with 7 bases that match TRBD1. CDR1 is MNHEY, CDR2 SMNVEV, per germline (reference sequence). The CDR3 covers 14 residues. The junction had 5 bases not matched to a gene; V was cut back by 5 bases and J by 4 bases. The chain's CDR3 is CASSTRQGYNEQFF. The CDR3, as DNA: TGTGCCAGCAGTACCCGACAGGGTTACAATGAGCAGTTCTTC.

In this sample, this clonotype turned up a few times. The V gene is TRBV3-1, the J gene TRBJ1-4; D gene unclear. Trimming removed 5 bases from V and 6 bases from J, with 13 bases in between. From germline, CDR1 is LGHDT and CDR2 YNNKEL (reference sequence). The CDR3 length is 14 residues. CDR3 in amino acids: CASSSRIGHEKLFF. CDR3 coding DNA: TGTGCCAGCAGCTCAAGGATCGGCCATGAAAAACTGTTTTTT.

The sample holds a few counts of this clonotype. The chain is built from TRBV6-5 and TRBJ2-3; TRBD2 is a possible D gene (6 bases). Looked up from germline, CDR1 is MNHEY and CDR2 is SVGAGI. There are 15 residues in the CDR3. V dropped 2 bases and J dropped 4 bases, with 13 bases sitting between them. CDR3: CASSYPGVGADTQYF. The DNA for the CDR3 is TGTGCCAGCAGTTACCCGGGAGTCGGGGCAGATACGCAGTATTTT.

This clonotype was seen many times. The J gene is TRBJ2-7, the V gene TRBV28; 7 bases are shared with TRBD2. This CDR3 is 14 amino acids long. Germline CDR1 MDHEN, CDR2 SYDVKM. V lost 5 bases and J lost 3; bases outside the gene matches: 7. CDR3 sequence (DNA): TGTGCCAGCAGTCTTAGCGGGTCCTACTACGAGCAGTACTTC. Translated: CASSLSGSYYEQYF.

This clonotype showed up many times. V and J are TRBV7-9 and TRBJ2-3; 7 positions agree with TRBD1. This CDR3 spans 14 amino acids. Trimming at V came to 8 bases and at J to 6 bases, leaving 11 bases not matched to a gene. Germline loops: CDR1 SEHNR, CDR2 FQNEAQ (reference sequence). CDR3 sequence (DNA): TGTGCCAGCTTGAGGGGGCTACCTTCTGATACGCAGTATTTT. It is translated as CASLRGLPSDTQYF.

The genes are TRBV3-1 and TRBJ2-7; 7 nucleotides line up with TRBD1. The CDR3 contains 14 residues. V lost 11 bases, J lost 5 bases, and 15 bases stayed unmatched. The germline gives CDR1 LGHDT, CDR2 YNNKEL (reference sequence). Here the CDR3 reads CAGTKTGPVDEQYF. CDR3 coding DNA: TGTGCCGGGACCAAGACAGGGCCGGTCGACGAGCAGTACTTC.

This clonotype was seen at least ten times. The chain carries TRBV2 and TRBJ2-3; weak D call: TRBD1 (5 bases). This CDR3 spans 14 amino acids. Germline V gives CDR1 SNHLY, CDR2 FYNNEI. V shed 7 bases and J shed 6 bases, with 17 bases lying between them. CDR3 protein: CASTKGQGRDTQYF. The CDR3 DNA reads as TGTGCCAGCACCAAAGGGCAGGGTCGGGATACGCAGTATTTT.

The sample holds many counts of this clonotype. The chain uses TRBV28 and TRBJ2-2, with TRBD2 as a possible D gene (6 bases). This CDR3 is built from 17 residues. V shed 4 bases and J shed 7 bases, with 22 bases lying between them. Germline V gene sequence: CDR1 MDHEN, CDR2 SYDVKM. CDR3 residues: CASSSGSRRALGGELFF. DNA of the CDR3: TGTGCCAGCAGTTCTGGTAGCCGGAGGGCCCTCGGCGGGGAGCTGTTTTTT.

The CDR3 nucleotides are TGTGCCAGCAGCGATCCGGGACAGGGAAGCTCTGGGGCCAACGTCCTGACTTTC. This translates into CASSDPGQGSSGANVLTF. The chain employs TRBV7-2 and TRBJ2-6, with 9 bases aligning to TRBD1. Germline CDR1 and CDR2: SGHTA and FQGNSA. V shed 5 bases, J shed 0 bases, and the junction held 8 bases outside the gene matches. This CDR3 has 18 residues.

This clonotype was recorded many times. The V call is TRBV2, the J call TRBJ1-1; TRBD1 is a possible D gene (6 bases). The CDR3 is 14 residues long. Between the trimmed V and J ends, which lost 4 bases and 1 base, there was a span of 10 bases. Germline CDR1 SNHLY, CDR2 FYNNEI. DNA of the CDR3: TGTGCCAGCAGTGGAGAGGGGGAGAACACTGAAGCTTTCTTT. Translated, it gives CASSGEGENTEAFF.

This clonotype was detected only a few times. The gene calls are TRBV15 and TRBJ2-1, with a tentative D call TRBD2 (7 bases). V lost 3 bases and J lost 7, with 13 bases in between. CDR1 and CDR2 from the germline V gene are LNHNV and YYDKDF (reference sequence). This CDR3 is 14 amino acids long. As DNA, the CDR3 is TGTGCCACCAGCAGGGGGGGAGGGGGGAATGAGCAGTTCTTC. Translation: CATSRGGGGNEQFF.

A remark on this clonotype: One end of the junction does not line up with germline, which may come from a read error. The rearrangement links TRBV19 to TRBJ2-1; possible D gene TRBD2, 6 bases. CDR1 and CDR2 (germline): LNHDA, SQIVND (reference sequence). CDR3 length equals 15 residues. CDR3 DNA: TGTGCCACCCCGCCGGGGGAGAAGAGGTACAATGAGCGGTTCTTC. It codes for CATPPGEKRYNERFF.

This clonotype has just a few counts. V and J are TRBV11-2 and TRBJ2-3; TRBD2 aligns across 8 bases. Germline CDR1 reads SGHAT; CDR2 reads FQNNGV. The CDR3 consists of 16 residues. After removal of 2 bases from V and 1 base from J, the junction contained 5 bases not matched to a gene. The CDR3 bases are TGTGCCAGCAGCTTATTTCGAGCGGGGGGCACAGATACGCAGTATTTT. Its protein product is CASSLFRAGGTDTQYF.

This chain uses TRBV6-2 or TRBV6-3 with TRBJ2-3; perhaps TRBD2 as D (6 bases). The CDR3 spans 15 residues. Germline V gene data show CDR1 as MNHEY and CDR2 as SVGEGT. Trimming left V 11 bases short and J 0 bases short, with 18 bases between. The CDR3 DNA reads TGTGCCTCAATAACACCACTAGCTAGCACAGATACGCAGTATTTT. Encoded protein: CASITPLASTDTQYF.

The chain employs TRBV6-1 and TRBJ2-2; possibly TRBD1 for D (6 bases). V gave up 11 bases and J gave up 5 bases, with 18 bases separating them. The V gene's germline CDR1 is MNHNS and CDR2 SASEGT. The length of the CDR3 is 14 residues. The CDR3 here is CAARKQGKTGELFF. In DNA, the CDR3 is TGTGCCGCCCGGAAGCAGGGGAAGACCGGGGAGCTGTTTTTT.

Here the CDR3 DNA reads TGTGCCACCTTTAGCGGGATCGATGAGCAGTTCTTC. Its translation: CATFSGIDEQFF. This chain connects TRBV28 to TRBJ2-1; 8 bases line up with TRBD2. Germline values: CDR1 MDHEN, CDR2 SYDVKM. V dropped 10 bases and J dropped 8; count of bases not matched to a gene: 7. CDR3 length: 12 amino acids.

The V and J genes are TRBV19 and TRBJ2-3; D unresolved. Looked up from germline, CDR1 is LNHDA and CDR2 is SQIVND (reference sequence). V dropped 3 bases and J dropped 6 bases, with 10 bases sitting between them. CDR3 size: 13 residues. Written as DNA, the CDR3 is TGTGCCAGTAGTATCGATGTGGTGGATACGCAGTATTTT. Translation: CASSIDVVDTQYF.

This clonotype was seen a few times. The chain joins TRBV27 to TRBJ1-4; 9 nucleotides line up with TRBD1. CDR1 and CDR2 (germline): MNHEY, SMNVEV (reference sequence). The CDR3 has 17 residues. Trimming removed 3 bases from V and 0 bases from J; junction bases left unmatched: 5. The CDR3: CASSFTGGRTTNEKLFF. The CDR3 bases are TGTGCCAGCAGTTTTACAGGGGGCAGGACAACTAATGAAAAACTGTTTTTT.

This clonotype was picked up many times. The chain is built from TRBV7-2 and TRBJ2-7; 7 bases agree with TRBD2. V dropped 2 bases and J dropped 4; count of bases not matched to a gene: 5. CDR1 is SGHTA and CDR2 is FQGNSA in the germline V gene. The CDR3 is made up of 14 amino acids. The CDR3 DNA is TGTGCCAGCAGCTTACGACTAGCCGGATACGAGCAGTACTTC. Translated, it gives CASSLRLAGYEQYF.

The V gene is TRBV7-9, the J gene TRBJ2-7, with 10 bases fitting TRBD1. Germline loops: CDR1 SEHNR, CDR2 FQNEAQ (reference sequence). The CDR3 has 17 amino acids. Unmatched junction bases numbered 14, after V lost 5 bases and J lost 4 bases. The CDR3 region has the DNA TGTGCCAGCAGCCATCAACCTCTGGGGACAGGGGTATACGAGCAGTACTTC. This encodes CASSHQPLGTGVYEQYF.

The table lists this clonotype with a count of one. The chain has TRBV6-1 and TRBJ1-5; a weak D match, TRBD1 (5 bases). In germline, CDR1 is MNHNS, CDR2 SASEGT. The CDR3 extends over 13 amino acids. V lost 6 bases to trimming and J lost 6 bases, with 12 bases between them. The CDR3 DNA reads as TGTGCCAGCAGAGTCGGTGGGGCTCAGCCCCAGCATTTT. This translates into CASRVGGAQPQHF.

This clonotype was observed a few times. The chain employs TRBV29-1 and TRBJ1-1; D remains unclear. Germline-derived CDR1 and CDR2 are SQVTM and ANQGSEA. Trimming removed 5 bases from V and 0 bases from J, with 10 bases in between. This CDR3 spans 13 amino acids. In DNA, the CDR3 is TGCAGCGTTCTTCCCAGAGTGAACACTGAAGCTTTCTTT. Amino acid sequence: CSVLPRVNTEAFF.

On this clonotype: A much larger clone sits a single nucleotide away, making a read error possible. The chain employs TRBV6-2 or TRBV6-3 and TRBJ2-3; 10 bases are a match to TRBD1. Germline CDR1 is MNHEY and CDR2 is SVGEGT. The CDR3 is made up of 14 amino acids. Written as DNA, the CDR3 is TGTGCCAGCAGCGACAGGGGGCGGGAAGATACGCGGTATTTT. Translated: CASSDRGREDTRYF.

The rearrangement joins TRBV12-3 or TRBV12-4 to TRBJ2-1; tentative D call: TRBD2 (6 bases). The CDR3 is made up of 17 amino acids. V lost 4 bases, J lost 0 bases, and 16 bases lay in between. This CDR3 is CASSSTSGASSYNEQFF. CDR3 nucleotide sequence: TGTGCCAGCAGTTCGACTAGTGGGGCCTCCTCCTACAATGAGCAGTTCTTC.

This clonotype appeared many times. The rearrangement joins TRBV11-2 to TRBJ1-4; no definite D call. V was pared by 4 bases and J by 0 bases, with 15 bases between. Germline V CDR1 and CDR2: SGHAT, FQNNGV. CDR3 length: 17 residues. Here the CDR3 DNA reads TGTGCCAGCAGCTCAGTTTGGGTCAGATCAACTAATGAAAAACTGTTTTTT. This encodes CASSSVWVRSTNEKLFF. Full variable domain (missing parts from reference TRBV11-2 and TRBJ1-4): EAGVAQSPRYKIIEKRQSVAFWCNPISGHATLYWYQQILGQGPKLLIQFQNNGVVDDSQLPKDRFSAERLKGVDSTLKIQPAKLEDSAVYLCASSSVWVRSTNEKLFFGSGTQLSVL.